The 18 T cell receptor beta chains reported below all come from one sample, sequenced in a study of blood T cell repertoires in COVID-19. Sequencing was performed with immunoSEQ multiplex PCR; in TCRdb, only in-frame clones are kept and a portion is missing. The sample yields 150,000 to 180,000 clones, approximately 82% seen once. Material: peripheral blood. The receptors were gathered from a woman aged 50 to 65 with acute or convalescent COVID-19.

The genes are TRBV10-3 and TRBJ2-3, with 12 positions matching TRBD2. Germline-derived CDR1 and CDR2 are ENHRY and SYGVKD. The junction had 6 bases not matched to a gene; V was cut back by 6 bases and J by 2 bases. There are 16 residues in the CDR3. The CDR3 DNA sequence: TGTGCCATCAGCAAGGGACTAGCGGGCGTCACAGATACGCAGTATTTT. This gives the protein CAISKGLAGVTDTQYF.

This chain joins TRBV7-9 and TRBJ1-2; TRBD1 agrees at 8 bases. V trimming: 3 bases; J trimming: 6 bases; junction bases outside the gene matches: 3. CDR3 length: 13 residues. CDR1 is SEHNR, CDR2 FQNEAQ, per germline (reference sequence). For the CDR3, the DNA is TGTGCCAGCAGCTTGACAGGGGTGGATGGCTACACCTTC. Protein product: CASSLTGVDGYTF.

The chain has TRBV7-9 and TRBJ2-1; 8 bases fit TRBD2. V lost 3 bases to trimming and J lost 8 bases; unmatched junction nucleotides: 6. CDR3 length: 14 residues. The germline V gene encodes CDR1 SEHNR and CDR2 FQNEAQ (reference sequence). CDR3 nucleotides: TGTGCCAGCAGCTTTTCGGGCGGGAGGTATGAGCAGTTCTTC. As protein: CASSFSGGRYEQFF.

The chain couples TRBV5-1 to TRBJ1-6; TRBD1 aligns across 8 bases. The CDR3 runs 16 residues. J was trimmed by 3 bases and V by 4 bases; bases with no gene match: 6. Germline V gives CDR1 SGHRS, CDR2 YFSETQ. The CDR3 protein is CASSDGQGGYNSPLHF. The CDR3 DNA reads as TGCGCCAGCAGCGACGGACAGGGTGGCTATAATTCACCCCTCCACTTT.

This clone has a handful of counts. V gene TRBV15 combines with J gene TRBJ1-4; TRBD1 matches 9 bases. The CDR3 covers 15 residues. Looked up from germline, CDR1 is LNHNV and CDR2 is YYDKDF (reference sequence). V lost 2 bases, J lost 8 bases, and 6 bases stayed unmatched. The chain's CDR3 is CATSRKRQGEEKLFF. The DNA for the CDR3 is TGTGCCACCAGCAGAAAGCGACAGGGGGAAGAAAAACTGTTTTTT.

V gene TRBV10-3 combines with J gene TRBJ1-5; the match to TRBD1 covers 9 bases. Germline V CDR1 and CDR2: ENHRY, SYGVKD. The CDR3 consists of 14 residues. The junction had 5 bases not matched to a gene; V was cut back by 6 bases and J by 5 bases. CDR3 sequence: CAISSGQGHQPQHF. In nucleotides, the CDR3 is TGTGCCATCAGCTCGGGACAGGGACATCAGCCCCAGCATTTT.

The chain uses TRBV6-1 and TRBJ1-1; 7 nucleotides agree with TRBD1. The CDR3 extends over 17 amino acids. V trimming: 3 bases; J trimming: 0 bases; junction bases outside the gene matches: 10. CDR1 and CDR2 (germline): MNHNS, SASEGT. The CDR3 coding sequence is TGTGCCAGCAGTGACTTACAGGGGCCGGGGATGAACACTGAAGCTTTCTTT. Its translation: CASSDLQGPGMNTEAFF.

In its sample, this clone was seen a few times. The chain links TRBV4-3 to TRBJ1-2, with unresolved D. The V end lost 0 bases, the J end lost 4 bases, and 12 bases lay between the germline ends. The CDR3 length is 15 residues. The germline gives CDR1 LGHNA, CDR2 YSLEER. The CDR3 reads CASSQDEGGLYGYTF. CDR3 in DNA: TGCGCCAGCAGCCAAGATGAGGGAGGGCTCTATGGCTACACCTTC.

Only a few counts were recorded for this clone. This CDR3 is CASSQGVLDRGYTEAFF. The DNA of the CDR3 is TGCGCCAGCAGCCAAGGGGTACTGGACAGGGGGTACACTGAAGCTTTCTTT. The V gene is TRBV4-1, the J gene TRBJ1-1; 10 bases line up with TRBD1. V lost 1 base, J lost 3 bases, and 8 bases stayed unmatched. Germline loops: CDR1 MGHRA, CDR2 YSYEKL. The CDR3 consists of 17 residues.

This clone was counted a single time. The chain recombines TRBV3-1 (or the pseudogene TRBV3-2) with TRBJ2-7; 10 bases match TRBD2. The CDR3 length is 15 residues. Germline CDR1 and CDR2: LGHDT and YNNKEL (reference sequence). Germline trimming cut 1 base from V and 7 bases from J; bases unmatched to any gene: 7. The CDR3 region is CASSQGTSGAVEQYF. CDR3 DNA: TGTGCCAGCAGCCAAGGGACTAGCGGCGCGGTGGAGCAGTACTTC.

The chain couples TRBV2 to TRBJ2-1; no clear D gene. The CDR3 loop spans 13 amino acids. CDR1 and CDR2 from the germline V gene are SNHLY and FYNNEI. Trimming removed 7 bases from V and 9 bases from J, with 16 bases in between. CDR3 loop: CASNPRPRSEQFF. The CDR3 nucleotides read TGTGCCAGCAACCCCCGTCCGCGTTCTGAGCAGTTCTTC.

The chain carries TRBV4-1 and TRBJ1-1; D call uncertain. Germline loops: CDR1 MGHRA, CDR2 YSYEKL. The CDR3 length is 15 residues. Trimming removed 2 bases at V and 3 bases at J, with 13 bases between. The CDR3 here is CASSQPFGLHTEAFF. The CDR3 nucleotides read TGCGCCAGCAGCCAACCCTTTGGACTGCACACTGAAGCTTTCTTT.

The chain employs TRBV7-2 and TRBJ1-2; 8 nucleotides agree with TRBD1. Trimming cost V 3 bases and J 4 bases; bases outside gene matches: 16. Germline values: CDR1 SGHTA, CDR2 FQGNSA. The CDR3 sequence is 18 residues long. CDR3 in amino acids: CASSFSFTGGSPPYGYTF. The CDR3 DNA reads as TGTGCCAGCAGCTTTTCGTTCACAGGGGGTAGCCCTCCCTATGGCTACACCTTC.

The chain employs TRBV7-2 and TRBJ2-1; D is undetermined. The length of the CDR3 is 14 residues. The V end lost 1 base, the J end lost 8 bases, and 12 bases lay between the germline ends. Germline lookup yields CDR1 SGHTA and CDR2 FQGNSA. As DNA, the CDR3 is TGTGCCAGCAGCTTAGTTGGGTCGGAGTATGAGCAGTTCTTC. This gives the protein CASSLVGSEYEQFF.

V is TRBV20-1 and J is TRBJ1-1; no clear D. This CDR3 comprises 10 residues. V lost 4 bases to trimming and J lost 3 bases, with 3 bases between them. From germline, CDR1 is DFQATT and CDR2 SNEGSKA (reference sequence). For the CDR3, the DNA is TGCAGTGCTATAGACACTGAAGCTTTCTTT. Protein: CSAIDTEAFF.

The chain employs TRBV19 and TRBJ1-6; 10 nucleotides align to TRBD1. V gave up 3 bases and J gave up 9 bases; unmatched junction bases: 8. The CDR3 sequence is 16 residues long. Germline loops: CDR1 LNHDA, CDR2 SQIVND (reference sequence). For the CDR3, the DNA is TGTGCCAGTAGTATTGGTCGTCGGACAGGGGGTTCACCCCTCCACTTT. Amino acids: CASSIGRRTGGSPLHF.

This chain connects TRBV5-6 to TRBJ2-7, with D possibly matching TRBD2 (6 bases). Germline V gives CDR1 SGHDT, CDR2 YYEEEE. Between the trimmed V and J ends, which lost 1 base and 5 bases, there was a span of 22 bases. This CDR3 comprises 17 residues. CDR3 sequence: CASSLRWDSAWNHEQYF. CDR3 in DNA: TGTGCCAGCAGCTTGAGGTGGGACTCCGCCTGGAATCACGAGCAGTACTTC.

This chain connects TRBV6-6 to TRBJ1-2; 9 nucleotides match TRBD1. Germline CDR1 reads MNHNY; CDR2 reads SVGAGI (reference sequence). The CDR3 length is 14 residues. V trimming: 4 bases; J trimming: 8 bases; junction bases outside the gene matches: 8. The CDR3 here is CASSLGQGVGGYTF. The DNA of the CDR3 is TGTGCCAGCAGTTTGGGACAGGGCGTAGGGGGCTACACCTTC.